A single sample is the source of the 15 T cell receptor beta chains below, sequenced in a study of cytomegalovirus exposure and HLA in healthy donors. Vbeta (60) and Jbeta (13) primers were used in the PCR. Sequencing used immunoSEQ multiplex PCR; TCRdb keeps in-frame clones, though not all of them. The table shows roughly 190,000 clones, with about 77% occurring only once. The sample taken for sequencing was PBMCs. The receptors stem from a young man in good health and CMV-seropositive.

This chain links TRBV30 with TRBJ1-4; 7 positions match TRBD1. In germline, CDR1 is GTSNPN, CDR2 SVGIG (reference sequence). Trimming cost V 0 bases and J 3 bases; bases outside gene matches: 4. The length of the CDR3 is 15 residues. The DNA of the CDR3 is TGTGCCTGGAGTGTCGACAGGGTGGCTAATGAAAAACTGTTTTTT. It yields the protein CAWSVDRVANEKLFF.

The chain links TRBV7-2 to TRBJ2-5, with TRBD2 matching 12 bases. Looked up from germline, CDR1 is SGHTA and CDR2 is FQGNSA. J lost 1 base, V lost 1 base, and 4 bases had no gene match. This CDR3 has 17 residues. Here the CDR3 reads CASSLGGTSGPQETQYF. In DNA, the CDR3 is TGTGCCAGCAGCTTAGGAGGGACTAGCGGGCCCCAAGAGACCCAGTACTTC.

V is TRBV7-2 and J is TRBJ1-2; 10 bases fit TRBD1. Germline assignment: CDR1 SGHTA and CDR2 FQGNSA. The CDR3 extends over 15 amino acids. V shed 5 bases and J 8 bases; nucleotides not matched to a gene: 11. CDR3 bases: TGTGCCAGCAGCCAGGGACAGGGGATAGTCGGCGGCTACACCTTC. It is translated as CASSQGQGIVGGYTF.

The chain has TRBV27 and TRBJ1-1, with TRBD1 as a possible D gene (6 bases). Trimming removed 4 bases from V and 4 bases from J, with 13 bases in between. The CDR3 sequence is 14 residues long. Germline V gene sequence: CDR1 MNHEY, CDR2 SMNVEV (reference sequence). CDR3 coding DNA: TGTGCCAGCAGTTCTCTGGGGACACCCACTGAAGCTTTCTTT. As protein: CASSSLGTPTEAFF.

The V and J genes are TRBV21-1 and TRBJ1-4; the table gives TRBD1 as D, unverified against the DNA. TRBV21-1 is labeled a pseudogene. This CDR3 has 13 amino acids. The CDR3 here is CASRDRVGEKLFF. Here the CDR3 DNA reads TGTGCCAGCAGGGACAGGGTTGGTGAAAAACTGTTTTTT.

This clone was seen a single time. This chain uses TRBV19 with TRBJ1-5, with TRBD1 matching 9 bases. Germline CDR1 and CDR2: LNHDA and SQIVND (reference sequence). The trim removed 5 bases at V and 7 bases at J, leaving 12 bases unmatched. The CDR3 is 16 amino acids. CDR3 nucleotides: TGTGCCAGTAGTGAACGAGGACAGGGGCGGGGGCAGCCCCAGCATTTT. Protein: CASSERGQGRGQPQHF.

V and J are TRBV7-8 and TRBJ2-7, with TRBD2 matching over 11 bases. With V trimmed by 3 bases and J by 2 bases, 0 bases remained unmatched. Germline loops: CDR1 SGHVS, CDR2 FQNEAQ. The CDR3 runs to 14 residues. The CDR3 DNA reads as TGTGCCAGCAGCTTGGGACTAGCGGCCTACGAGCAGTACTTC. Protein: CASSLGLAAYEQYF.

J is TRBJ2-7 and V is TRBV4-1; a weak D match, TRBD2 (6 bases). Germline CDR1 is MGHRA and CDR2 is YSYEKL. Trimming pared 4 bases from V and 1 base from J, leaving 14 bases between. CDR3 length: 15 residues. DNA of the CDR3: TGCGCCAGCAGCCCAAAGTGGGGGGAGTCCTACGAGCAGTACTTC. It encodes CASSPKWGESYEQYF.

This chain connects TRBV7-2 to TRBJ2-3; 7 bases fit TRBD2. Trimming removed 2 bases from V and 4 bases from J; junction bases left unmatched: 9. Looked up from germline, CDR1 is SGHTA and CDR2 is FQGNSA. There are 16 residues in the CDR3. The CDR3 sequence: CASSLHESGIADTQYF. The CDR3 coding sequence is TGTGCCAGCAGCTTACATGAAAGCGGGATTGCAGATACGCAGTATTTT.

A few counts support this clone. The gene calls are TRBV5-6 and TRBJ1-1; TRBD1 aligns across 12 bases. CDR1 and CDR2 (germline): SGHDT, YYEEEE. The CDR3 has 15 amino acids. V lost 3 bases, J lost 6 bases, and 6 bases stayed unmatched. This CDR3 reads CASSWGQGAIAEAFF. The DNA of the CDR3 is TGTGCCAGCAGCTGGGGACAGGGGGCGATCGCTGAAGCTTTCTTT.

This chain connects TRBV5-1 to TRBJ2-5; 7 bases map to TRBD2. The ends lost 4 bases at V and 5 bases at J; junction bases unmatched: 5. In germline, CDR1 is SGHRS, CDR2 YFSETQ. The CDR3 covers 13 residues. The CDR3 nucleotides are TGCGCCAGCAGCCCGGGGAGGGAGGAGACCCAGTACTTC. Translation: CASSPGREETQYF.

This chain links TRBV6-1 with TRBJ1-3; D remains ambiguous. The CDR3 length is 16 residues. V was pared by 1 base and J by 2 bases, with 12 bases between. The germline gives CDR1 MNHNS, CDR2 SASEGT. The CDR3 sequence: CASSEGRGRAGNTIYF. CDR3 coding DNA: TGTGCCAGCAGTGAAGGGCGGGGTCGCGCTGGAAACACCATATATTTT.

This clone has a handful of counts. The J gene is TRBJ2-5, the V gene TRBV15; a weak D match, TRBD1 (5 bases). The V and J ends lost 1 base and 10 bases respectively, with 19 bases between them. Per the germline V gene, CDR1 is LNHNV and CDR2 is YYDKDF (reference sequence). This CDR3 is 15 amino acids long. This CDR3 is CATSRGGAPHSSQYF. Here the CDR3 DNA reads TGTGCCACCAGCAGAGGTGGGGCCCCCCACTCTAGCCAGTACTTC. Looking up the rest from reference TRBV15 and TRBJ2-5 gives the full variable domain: DAMVIQNPRYQVTQFGKPVTLSCSQTLNHNVMYWYQQKSSQAPKLLFHYYDKDFNNEADTPDNFQSRRPNTSFCFLDIRSPGLGDTAMYLCATSRGGAPHSSQYFGPGTRLLVL.

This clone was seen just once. CDR3 sequence (DNA): TGTGCCAGCAGCTTAATGACAGGGGCCATGTACGAGCAGTACTTC. This gives the protein CASSLMTGAMYEQYF. The rearrangement uses TRBV7-3 and TRBJ2-7, with 8 bases aligning to TRBD1. This CDR3 is 15 amino acids long. Trimming cost V 1 base and J 4 bases; bases outside gene matches: 6. The V gene's germline CDR1 is SGHTA and CDR2 FQGTGA.

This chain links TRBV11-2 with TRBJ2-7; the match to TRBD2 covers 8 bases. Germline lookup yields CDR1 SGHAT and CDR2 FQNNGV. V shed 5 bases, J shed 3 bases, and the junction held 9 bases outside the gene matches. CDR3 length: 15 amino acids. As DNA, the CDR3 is TGTGCCAGCAGCCCCGGGGGGGCCCTAGACTACGAGCAGTACTTC. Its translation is CASSPGGALDYEQYF.